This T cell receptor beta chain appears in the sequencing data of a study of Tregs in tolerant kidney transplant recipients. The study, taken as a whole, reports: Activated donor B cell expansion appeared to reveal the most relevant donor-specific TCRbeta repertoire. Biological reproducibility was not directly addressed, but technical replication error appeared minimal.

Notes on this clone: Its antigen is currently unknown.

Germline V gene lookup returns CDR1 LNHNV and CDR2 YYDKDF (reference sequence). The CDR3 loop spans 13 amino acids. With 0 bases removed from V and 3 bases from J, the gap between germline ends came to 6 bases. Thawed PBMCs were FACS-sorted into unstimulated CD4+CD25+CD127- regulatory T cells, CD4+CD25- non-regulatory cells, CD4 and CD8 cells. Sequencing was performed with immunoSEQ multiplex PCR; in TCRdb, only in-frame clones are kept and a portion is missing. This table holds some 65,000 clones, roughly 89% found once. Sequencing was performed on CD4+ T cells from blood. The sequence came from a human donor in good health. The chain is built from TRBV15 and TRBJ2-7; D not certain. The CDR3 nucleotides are TGTGCCACCAGCAGAGAAGTGCGCTACGAGCAGTACTTC. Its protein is CATSREVRYEQYF. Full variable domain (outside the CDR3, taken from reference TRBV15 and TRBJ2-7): DAMVIQNPRYQVTQFGKPVTLSCSQTLNHNVMYWYQQKSSQAPKLLFHYYDKDFNNEADTPDNFQSRRPNTSFCFLDIRSPGLGDTAMYLCATSREVRYEQYFGPGTRLTVT.